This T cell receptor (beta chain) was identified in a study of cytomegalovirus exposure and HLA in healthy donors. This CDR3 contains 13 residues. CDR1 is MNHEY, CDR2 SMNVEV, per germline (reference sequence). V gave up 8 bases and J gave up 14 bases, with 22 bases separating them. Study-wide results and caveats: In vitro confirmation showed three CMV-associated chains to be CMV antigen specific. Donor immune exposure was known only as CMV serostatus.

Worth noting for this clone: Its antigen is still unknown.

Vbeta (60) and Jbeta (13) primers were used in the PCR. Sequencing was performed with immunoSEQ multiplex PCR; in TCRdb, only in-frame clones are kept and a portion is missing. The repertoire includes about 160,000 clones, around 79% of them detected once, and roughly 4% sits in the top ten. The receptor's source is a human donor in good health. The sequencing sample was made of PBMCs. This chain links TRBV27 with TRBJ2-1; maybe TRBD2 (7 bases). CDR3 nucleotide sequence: TGTGCCAGCGGACTTCGGGGGGCGAACCAGGAGTTCTTC. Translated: CASGLRGANQEFF.